This TCR beta chain was identified in a study of Graves' ophthalmopathy and Graves' hyperthyroidism. TCR beta CDR3 amplification used RNA transcripts. Following a first-round RT-PCR that used HTBI primers, a second-round multiplex PCR was carried out. TCRdb re-called the multiplex PCR reads through MiXCR, storing one row per CDR3 protein. The sample lists roughly 420,000 distinct CDR3 sequences; 21% were seen once. The germline V gene encodes CDR1 SGHRS and CDR2 YFSETQ. The V segment lost 0 bases and the J segment 3 bases; nucleotides outside the gene matches: 3. CDR3 length: 15 amino acids. What was sequenced was peripheral blood. This chain joins TRBV5-1 and TRBJ2-3, with 8 bases identical to TRBD1. This sequence was found in a woman under 30 with stable Graves' hyperthyroidism. CDR3 coding DNA: TGCGCCAGCAGCTTGGAGGACAGGGCGACAGATACGCAGTATTTT. Protein sequence: CASSLEDRATDTQYF.